These 23 T cell receptor beta chains were sequenced from one sample in a study of naive and memory T cell subsets. Both TRBC1 and TRBC2 were covered by a beta constant-region primer of two equimolar oligonucleotides. Nested alpha and beta constant-region primers with the SP2 primer drove four PCR rounds on ligated cDNA. TCRdb called the UMI-ligation and nested PCR reads again in MiXCR, with one record for every CDR3 protein. The data hold just over 80,000 distinct CDR3 sequences, with approximately 10% observed a single time. Material for sequencing was naive CD8+ T cells from blood. These receptors all come from a human donor in good health.

This clonotype occurred many times. CDR3 sequence reads: CASSMRLADTQYF. The CDR3 region has the DNA TGTGCCAGCAGCATGAGGCTGGCAGATACGCAGTATTTT. The V gene is TRBV5-4, the J gene TRBJ2-3; the D is unclear. V lost 4 bases and J 4 bases, leaving 10 bases between the germline ends. Germline V gene sequence: CDR1 SGHNT, CDR2 YYREEE (reference sequence). The CDR3 totals 13 residues.

In this sample, this clonotype turned up a few times. The chain joins TRBV3-1 to TRBJ1-1, with D hard to call. The CDR3 totals 13 residues. Germline CDR1 reads LGHDT; CDR2 reads YNNKEL (reference sequence). Trimming removed 1 base at V and 6 bases at J, with 9 bases between. The CDR3 here is CASSQGKKSEAFF. CDR3 nucleotides: TGTGCCAGCAGCCAAGGTAAGAAGTCTGAAGCTTTCTTT.

The chain recombines TRBV6-5 with TRBJ2-1; D gene uncertain. The CDR3 totals 16 residues. Trimming left V 5 bases short and J 4 bases short, with 18 bases between. The germline V gene encodes CDR1 MNHEY and CDR2 SVGAGI. CDR3 nucleotide sequence: TGTGCCAGCAGTCCAACTGACAAGGAGTTATACAATGAGCAGTTCTTC. It translates to CASSPTDKELYNEQFF.

The sample holds many counts of this clonotype. The V call is TRBV6-2 or TRBV6-3, the J call TRBJ1-5; D uncertain. Germline lookup yields CDR1 MNHEY and CDR2 SVGEGT. V was shortened by 4 bases and J by 1 base, with 14 bases between the two germline ends. The CDR3 is made up of 16 amino acids. CDR3 coding DNA: TGTGCCAGCAGTTCCCCGGACGTTATCAGCAATCAGCCCCAGCATTTT. This codes for CASSSPDVISNQPQHF.

The chain employs TRBV7-9 and TRBJ2-5; perhaps TRBD2 as D (5 bases). Germline assignment: CDR1 SEHNR and CDR2 FQNEAQ (reference sequence). The CDR3 contains 15 residues. Trimming took 5 bases from V and 3 from J, leaving 16 bases between them. The CDR3 nucleotides read TGTGCCAGCAGCATTAGGTCGGGGAGCGAAGAGACCCAGTACTTC. Protein product: CASSIRSGSEETQYF. Combining the CDR3 with reference TRBV7-9 and TRBJ2-5 gives the whole variable domain DTGVSQNPRHKITKRGQNVTFRCDPISEHNRLYWYRQTLGQGPEFLTYFQNEAQLEKSRLLSDRFSAERPKGSFSTLEIQRTEQGDSAMYLCASSIRSGSEETQYFGPGTRLLVL.

This clonotype was counted many times. J is TRBJ1-1 and V is TRBV4-1; D is perhaps TRBD1 (5 bases). Trimming left V 1 base short and J 3 bases short, with 12 bases between. From germline, CDR1 is MGHRA and CDR2 YSYEKL. The CDR3 consists of 15 residues. The CDR3 DNA is TGCGCCAGCAGCCAAGGCCGGGGACCGGACACTGAAGCTTTCTTT. Translating it yields CASSQGRGPDTEAFF.

This clonotype was counted only a few times. This chain links TRBV14 with TRBJ2-3; weak D call: TRBD1 (6 bases). The CDR3 totals 17 residues. Germline loops: CDR1 SGHDN, CDR2 FVKESK. V was trimmed by 0 bases and J by 0 bases, leaving 13 bases between them. DNA of the CDR3: TGTGCCAGCAGCCAAGAACCTTGGACAGCTAGCACAGATACGCAGTATTTT. Its translation is CASSQEPWTASTDTQYF.

The table lists this clonotype with many counts. V is TRBV27 and J is TRBJ1-1, with 7 bases identical to TRBD1. Germline CDR1 and CDR2: MNHEY and SMNVEV (reference sequence). The CDR3 totals 13 residues. V lost 6 bases and J lost 7; bases outside the gene matches: 8. The CDR3 protein is CASRRTGIREAFF. DNA of the CDR3: TGTGCCAGCAGAAGGACAGGCATCCGTGAAGCTTTCTTT.

This clonotype appeared many times. The rearrangement links TRBV4-3 to TRBJ1-1, with 10 positions matching TRBD1. Looked up from germline, CDR1 is LGHNA and CDR2 is YSLEER. Trimming took 2 bases from V and 1 from J; bases not matched to a gene: 7. This CDR3 is 17 amino acids long. The CDR3 bases are TGCGCCAGCAGCCAATTCGGACAGGGGGACGCGAACACTGAAGCTTTCTTT. Encoded protein: CASSQFGQGDANTEAFF.

This clonotype was found many times. The chain combines TRBV7-6 with TRBJ2-5, with a tentative D call TRBD2 (6 bases). This CDR3 has 15 amino acids. CDR1 is SGHVS and CDR2 is FNYEAQ in the germline V gene. The ends were cut back, 2 bases at V and 5 bases at J, with 15 bases in the middle. The CDR3 nucleotides read TGTGCCAGCAGCTTAATATGGGGACGGGGGGAGACCCAGTACTTC. This sequence encodes CASSLIWGRGETQYF. Based on the CDR3 plus reference TRBV7-6 and TRBJ2-5, the full variable domain is GAGVSQSPRYKVTKRGQDVALRCDPISGHVSLYWYRQALGQGPEFLTYFNYEAQQDKSGLPNDRFSAERPEGSISTLTIQRTEQRDSAMYRCASSLIWGRGETQYFGPGTRLLVL.

This clonotype was observed many times. V gene TRBV27 combines with J gene TRBJ2-5; D unresolved. V lost 2 bases and J 3 bases, leaving 10 bases between the germline ends. The germline V gene has CDR1 MNHEY and CDR2 SMNVEV (reference sequence). This CDR3 spans 14 amino acids. For the CDR3, the DNA is TGTGCCAGCAGTTTACCCGATCACAAAGAGACCCAGTACTTC. This gives the protein CASSLPDHKETQYF.

This clonotype was seen more than once but under ten times. The rearrangement joins TRBV7-9 to TRBJ2-1, with D perhaps TRBD1 (5 bases). The germline gives CDR1 SEHNR, CDR2 FQNEAQ (reference sequence). The CDR3 covers 15 residues. V was cut by 2 bases and J by 7 bases, with 15 bases left in between. Here the CDR3 reads CASSLLLKTENEQFF. For the CDR3, the DNA is TGTGCCAGCAGCTTACTTTTAAAGACAGAGAATGAGCAGTTCTTC. Full variable domain (remainder filled in from reference TRBV7-9 and TRBJ2-1): DTGVSQNPRHKITKRGQNVTFRCDPISEHNRLYWYRQTLGQGPEFLTYFQNEAQLEKSRLLSDRFSAERPKGSFSTLEIQRTEQGDSAMYLCASSLLLKTENEQFFGPGTRLTVL.

The rearrangement uses TRBV27 and TRBJ1-4, with 8 bases fitting TRBD1. The CDR3 contains 12 residues. Looked up from germline, CDR1 is MNHEY and CDR2 is SMNVEV (reference sequence). The CDR3 DNA is TGTGGCAGACCCTCGGACAGGGCAAAACTGTTTTTT. It translates to CGRPSDRAKLFF.

This clonotype was counted a few times. The V gene is TRBV5-1, the J gene TRBJ2-5, with 7 nucleotides matching TRBD1. V dropped 2 bases and J dropped 5; count of bases not matched to a gene: 3. CDR1 is SGHRS, CDR2 YFSETQ, per germline. The CDR3 is 13 amino acids. CDR3 in amino acids: CASSFEGAETQYF. CDR3 sequence (DNA): TGCGCCAGCAGCTTTGAGGGGGCCGAGACCCAGTACTTC.

This clonotype was recorded many times. This chain joins TRBV10-3 and TRBJ2-3; 7 bases are a match to TRBD1. V lost 8 bases, J lost 5 bases, and 16 bases stayed unmatched. There are 16 residues in the CDR3. The V gene's germline CDR1 is ENHRY and CDR2 SYGVKD. The CDR3 nucleotides are TGTGCCATCGAAGACAGGGTTCGAGGAGACGGAGATACGCAGTATTTT. Translation: CAIEDRVRGDGDTQYF.

V usage is TRBV4-2 and J usage is TRBJ2-5; 13 nucleotides match TRBD2. Germline CDR1 is LGHNA and CDR2 is YNFKEQ. With V trimmed by 4 bases and J by 4 bases, 6 bases remained unmatched. This CDR3 region has 16 residues. The CDR3 sequence: CASSLGLAGAGETQYF. The CDR3 region has the DNA TGTGCCAGCAGCCTAGGACTAGCGGGAGCGGGAGAGACCCAGTACTTC.

The chain links TRBV6-2 or TRBV6-3 to TRBJ1-1; TRBD1 matches at 8 bases. Germline CDR1 reads MNHEY; CDR2 reads SVGEGT. There are 18 residues in the CDR3. Unmatched junction bases numbered 14, after V lost 4 bases and J lost 1 base. CDR3 amino acids: CASSSPHSWTGTNTEAFF. The CDR3 DNA reads TGTGCCAGCAGTTCTCCCCATTCCTGGACAGGGACGAACACTGAAGCTTTCTTT.

The chain uses TRBV5-6 and TRBJ1-1; a weak D match, TRBD1 (5 bases). The CDR3 contains 14 residues. Per the germline V gene, CDR1 is SGHDT and CDR2 is YYEEEE. V was shortened by 3 bases and J by 4 bases, with 13 bases between the two germline ends. The CDR3 spells CASSSGIRGTEAFF. In DNA form, the CDR3 reads TGTGCCAGCAGCTCAGGGATTCGAGGCACTGAAGCTTTCTTT.

The chain employs TRBV9 and TRBJ2-5; tentatively, D is TRBD1 (6 bases). This CDR3 has 16 amino acids. The V and J ends lost 4 bases and 6 bases respectively, with 22 bases between them. Germline CDR1 and CDR2: SGDLS and YYNGEE. CDR3 in amino acids: CASSPSTGPGFQTQYF. The CDR3 DNA is TGTGCCAGCAGCCCCTCGACAGGCCCCGGGTTCCAGACCCAGTACTTC.

This clonotype was detected a few times. The chain links TRBV29-1 to TRBJ2-2, with D hard to call. Germline lookup yields CDR1 SQVTM and CDR2 ANQGSEA. Trimming shortened V by 6 bases and J by 8 bases, and 10 bases separated the two germline ends. This CDR3 comprises 11 residues. The CDR3 region has the DNA TGCAGCGTCACGATAGTAGGGGAGCTGTTTTTT. Residues: CSVTIVGELFF.

The table lists this clonotype with many counts. The chain is built from TRBV20-1 and TRBJ2-7; possible D gene TRBD2, 6 bases. From germline, CDR1 is DFQATT and CDR2 SNEGSKA (reference sequence). CDR3 length equals 13 residues. Trimming stripped 5 bases from V and 0 bases from J, with 11 bases between. CDR3 bases: TGCAGTGCTCTACGGGAGACCTCCTACGAGCAGTACTTC. Its protein product is CSALRETSYEQYF.

This clonotype was seen ten or more times. The rearrangement links TRBV2 to TRBJ2-5; the match to TRBD1 covers 7 bases. The CDR3 is 16 amino acids. CDR1 and CDR2 (germline): SNHLY, FYNNEI. Losses at the gene ends were 7 bases for V and 1 base for J; bases not matched to a gene: 12. CDR3: CASILDPDRFQETQYF. CDR3 bases: TGTGCCAGCATTCTCGATCCGGACAGGTTCCAAGAGACCCAGTACTTC. Full variable domain (rest looked up from reference TRBV2 and TRBJ2-5): EPEVTQTPSHQVTQMGQEVILRCVPISNHLYFYWYRQILGQKVEFLVSFYNNEISEKSEIFDDQFSVERPDGSNFTLKIRSTKLEDSAMYFCASILDPDRFQETQYFGPGTRLLVL.

This chain joins TRBV13 and TRBJ2-1; 8 nucleotides line up with TRBD1. The CDR3 loop spans 19 amino acids. Per germline, CDR1 PRHDT and CDR2 FYEKMQ (reference sequence). V shed 3 bases and J 1 base; nucleotides not matched to a gene: 14. The CDR3 DNA follows: TGTGCCAGCAGCTTCTTCCGCGACAGGGGTTTAGTGTCCTACAATGAGCAGTTCTTC. Protein sequence: CASSFFRDRGLVSYNEQFF.